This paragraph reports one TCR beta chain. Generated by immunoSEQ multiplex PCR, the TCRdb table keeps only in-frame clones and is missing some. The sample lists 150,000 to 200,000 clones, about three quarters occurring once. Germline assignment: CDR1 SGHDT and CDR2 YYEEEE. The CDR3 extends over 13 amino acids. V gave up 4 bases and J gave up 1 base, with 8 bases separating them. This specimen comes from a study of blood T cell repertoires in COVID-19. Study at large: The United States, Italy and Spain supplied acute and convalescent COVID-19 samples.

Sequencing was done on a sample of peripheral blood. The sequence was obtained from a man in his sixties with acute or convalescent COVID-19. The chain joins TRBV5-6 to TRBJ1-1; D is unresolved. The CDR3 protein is CASSTSQNTEAFF. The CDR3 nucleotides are TGTGCCAGCAGCACAAGTCAGAACACTGAAGCTTTCTTT.